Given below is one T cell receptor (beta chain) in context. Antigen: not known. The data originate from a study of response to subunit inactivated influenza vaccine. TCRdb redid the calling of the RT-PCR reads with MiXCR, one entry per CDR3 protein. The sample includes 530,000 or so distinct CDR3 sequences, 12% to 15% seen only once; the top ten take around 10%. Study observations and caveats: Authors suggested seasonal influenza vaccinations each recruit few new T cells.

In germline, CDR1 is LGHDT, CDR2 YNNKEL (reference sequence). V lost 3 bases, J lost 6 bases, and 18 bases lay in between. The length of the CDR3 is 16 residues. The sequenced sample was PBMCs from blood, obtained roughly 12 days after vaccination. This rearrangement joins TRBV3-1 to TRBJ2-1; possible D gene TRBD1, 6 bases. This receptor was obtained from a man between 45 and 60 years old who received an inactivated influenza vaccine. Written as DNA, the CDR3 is TGTGCCAGCAGCCATCTCCAGGGTCAGGGGTCCAATGAGCAGTTCTTC. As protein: CASSHLQGQGSNEQFF.